What follows describes a single T cell receptor (beta chain). V was pared by 0 bases and J by 3 bases, with 8 bases between. Germline CDR1 and CDR2: LGHDT and YNNKEL (reference sequence). The CDR3 consists of 15 residues. The data are from a study of blood T cell repertoires in COVID-19. Study as a whole: Sites in the United States, Italy and Spain provided acute and convalescent COVID-19 samples. From T cells, B-cell-depleted T cells, or PBMCs came the material, which was cDNA or gDNA.

This table comes from immunoSEQ multiplex PCR, and its TCRdb copy is limited to in-frame clones, with some not included. The data contain about 170,000 clones, over 80% of them singletons. The specimen was PBMCs or T cells enriched from blood (not recorded which). The rearrangement links TRBV3-1 (or the pseudogene TRBV3-2) to TRBJ1-4; no clear D gene. This clonotype originated in a woman between 50 and 59 years old who had recovered from COVID-19. CDR3 DNA sequence: TGTGCCAGCAGCCAAGAGGAGGTGGCTAATGAAAAACTGTTTTTT. This encodes CASSQEEVANEKLFF.